This T cell receptor (beta chain) comes out of a study of T cells in Graves' hyperthyroidism and ophthalmopathy. Stable disease denoted Graves' hyperthyroidism without ophthalmopathy progression within 18 months. Aged 18 to 65, the patients had hyperthyroidism that was newly diagnosed and had lasted under 2 months. The diagnostic basis comprised clinical symptoms, serum thyroxine and TRAb, thyroid ultrasound and orbital computed tomography. Study-level results: Most clonotypes expanded in the thyroid (above 0.001) were also present in blood.

The V end was cut by 0 bases, the J end by 4 bases, with 15 bases between. This CDR3 is 16 amino acids long. The V gene's germline CDR1 is LGHNA and CDR2 YSLEER. RNA transcripts gave rise to amplified TCR beta CDR3 regions. Primed by the HTBI set, a first-round RT-PCR was run on the TCR CDR3. TCRdb ran MiXCR on the multiplex PCR reads and lists one entry per CDR3 protein. The profile shows approximately 700,000 distinct CDR3 sequences, about 15% of them singletons. As regards this clonotype: Its specificity is not known.

The genes are TRBV4-3 and TRBJ1-2, with D perhaps TRBD1 (5 bases). This clonotype was obtained from a man aged 18-30 years with Graves' hyperthyroidism. Sequenced sample: blood. The CDR3 is CASSQDWGRVTYGYTF. For the CDR3, the DNA is TGCGCCAGCAGCCAAGACTGGGGCAGGGTAACCTATGGCTACACCTTC.